The 32 T cell receptor beta chains listed next were all sequenced from one sample in a study of response to subunit inactivated influenza vaccine. MiXCR, applied by TCRdb to the RT-PCR reads, yields one record per CDR3 protein. Here the sample spans about half a million distinct CDR3 sequences, roughly 11% being singletons. The sample in question was PBMCs from blood, obtained 45 days after vaccination. These TCRs come from a man aged 50-59 years who received an inactivated influenza vaccine.

Of note for this clonotype: One end of the junction does not line up with germline, which may come from a read error. The CDR3 DNA reads as TGTGCCAGCAGTGCGAAAAGCCGGGACAGGCCGAACTTC. Its protein product is CASSAKSRDRPNF. The rearrangement joins TRBV25-1 to TRBJ2-7; 8 positions agree with TRBD1. CDR3 length: 13 residues. The germline V gene has CDR1 MGHDK and CDR2 SYGVNS.

This clonotype was seen a handful of times. V gene TRBV5-1 combines with J gene TRBJ2-2; 13 bases align to TRBD2. The V gene's germline CDR1 is SGHRS and CDR2 YFSETQ. V was clipped by 5 bases and J by 1 base; unmatched bases: 8. The CDR3 consists of 18 residues. This CDR3 is CASRPSGTSGKNTGELFF. The CDR3 DNA reads as TGCGCCAGCAGACCTTCCGGGACTAGCGGGAAGAACACCGGGGAGCTGTTTTTT.

The V and J genes are TRBV6-1 and TRBJ2-1; 12 nucleotides agree with TRBD2. The CDR3 runs 16 residues. Looked up from germline, CDR1 is MNHNS and CDR2 is SASEGT. J was trimmed by 6 bases and V by 4 bases; bases with no gene match: 7. The chain's CDR3 is CASSVFSSGGANEQFF. For the CDR3, the DNA is TGTGCCAGCAGTGTTTTTTCTAGCGGGGGGGCCAATGAGCAGTTCTTC.

This clonotype came up many times. CDR3 protein: CASSYGTTQTYEQYF. CDR3 DNA: TGTGCCAGCAGCTACGGGACGACCCAAACCTACGAGCAGTACTTC. The rearrangement links TRBV5-6 to TRBJ2-7; either TRBD1 or TRBD2 may supply D (5 bases each). CDR3 size: 15 residues. Trimming removed 3 bases from V and 2 bases from J, with 15 bases in between. The germline V gene encodes CDR1 SGHDT and CDR2 YYEEEE.

This clonotype was picked up a small number of times. The genes are TRBV5-1 and TRBJ2-3; 7 nucleotides align to TRBD2. Looked up from germline, CDR1 is SGHRS and CDR2 is YFSETQ. V lost 4 bases and J lost 3; bases outside the gene matches: 8. CDR3 length: 15 residues. CDR3 bases: TGCGCCAGCAGCCCACCAAACGGGGGGACAGATACGCAGTATTTT. Residues: CASSPPNGGTDTQYF. The variable domain in full, with the rest retrieved from reference TRBV5-1 and TRBJ2-3, is KAGVTQTPRYLIKTRGQQVTLSCSPISGHRSVSWYQQTPGQGLQFLFEYFSETQRNKGNFPGRFSGRQFSNSRSEMNVSTLELGDSALYLCASSPPNGGTDTQYFGPGTRLTVL.

J is TRBJ1-6 and V is TRBV12-3 or TRBV12-4; D is possibly TRBD1 (6 bases). This CDR3 comprises 13 residues. Trimming left V 5 bases short and J 7 bases short, with 9 bases between. The CDR3 sequence: CASSRTENSPLHF. The CDR3 nucleotides are TGTGCCAGCAGTAGGACAGAAAATTCACCCCTCCACTTT.

The chain recombines TRBV20-1 with TRBJ2-3; 12 bases match TRBD2. The V and J ends lost 6 bases and 6 bases, in that order; junction bases with no gene match: 7. Germline V lookup: CDR1 DFQATT, CDR2 SNEGSKA (reference sequence). CDR3 length equals 14 residues. The CDR3 DNA follows: TGCAGTGCCCAACCTAGCGGGGGGGCCGATACGCAGTATTTT. The encoded protein is CSAQPSGGADTQYF.

This clonotype was counted between two and nine times. The chain links TRBV5-5 to TRBJ1-1, with TRBD1 matching 9 bases. V shed 3 bases and J 4 bases; nucleotides not matched to a gene: 7. The CDR3 consists of 15 residues. The V gene's germline CDR1 is SGHKS and CDR2 YYEKEE (reference sequence). CDR3 region: CASSWEQGASTEAFF. The CDR3 region has the DNA TGTGCCAGCAGCTGGGAACAGGGGGCGAGCACTGAAGCTTTCTTT.

This clonotype was observed a few times. The CDR3 DNA sequence: TGTGCCAGCAGATTGACCCAGGGATTTACCTATGGCTACACCTTC. This codes for CASRLTQGFTYGYTF. The chain recombines TRBV6-1 with TRBJ1-2, with D tentatively TRBD1 (5 bases). Germline CDR1 reads MNHNS; CDR2 reads SASEGT. The germline V and J ends were trimmed by 6 bases and 4 bases, with 18 bases remaining between them. The CDR3 sequence is 15 residues long.

The gene calls are TRBV20-1 and TRBJ2-7; 12 bases match TRBD1. The CDR3 covers 14 residues. J gave up 7 bases and V 6 bases, and 10 bases lay outside the gene matches. Germline V gene sequence: CDR1 DFQATT, CDR2 SNEGSKA (reference sequence). The CDR3 loop is CSAPTGQGAGEQYF. CDR3 nucleotides: TGCAGTGCCCCAACGGGACAGGGGGCTGGTGAGCAGTACTTC.

The chain employs TRBV20-1 and TRBJ1-3; 7 nucleotides line up with TRBD1. This CDR3 contains 15 residues. J was trimmed by 4 bases and V by 6 bases; bases with no gene match: 12. CDR1 and CDR2 from the germline V gene are DFQATT and SNEGSKA (reference sequence). CDR3 bases: TGCAGTGCCGCCAGCAGGGGGACAGTAGGAAACACCATATATTTT. This sequence encodes CSAASRGTVGNTIYF.

The J gene is TRBJ1-6, the V gene TRBV5-1, with 8 bases aligning to TRBD1. V shed 4 bases and J 9 bases; nucleotides not matched to a gene: 9. Germline CDR1 is SGHRS and CDR2 is YFSETQ. The CDR3 spans 15 residues. In DNA form, the CDR3 reads TGCGCCAGCAGCGGGGGACAGGAGTCGGCTTCACCCCTCCACTTT. Translation gives CASSGGQESASPLHF.

There are a few counts of this clonotype. One end of the junction is discordant with germline, which a read error may explain. The V and J genes are TRBV6-5 and TRBJ2-3; D is unclear. This CDR3 has 15 amino acids. Germline V gene data show CDR1 as MNHEY and CDR2 as SVGAGI. CDR3 nucleotide sequence: TGTGCCAGCAGCTACTCGGGCCACGGGACAGATACGCAGTATTTT. It translates to CASSYSGHGTDTQYF.

This clonotype has more than one count but fewer than ten. V and J are TRBV7-2 and TRBJ2-3; TRBD2 agrees at 8 bases. The germline V gene encodes CDR1 SGHTA and CDR2 FQGNSA. The CDR3 contains 13 residues. Germline trimming cut 4 bases from V and 14 bases from J; bases unmatched to any gene: 11. This chain's CDR3 is CASSYNSGTSTYF. CDR3 DNA: TGTGCCAGCAGCTACAATTCCGGGACTAGTACGTATTTT.

The sample holds many counts of this clonotype. The chain has TRBV7-3 and TRBJ2-1, with 9 bases lining up with TRBD1. The V gene end was trimmed by 5 bases and the J gene end by 4 bases; junction bases not matched to a gene: 15. CDR1 is SGHTA and CDR2 is FQGTGA in the germline V gene. This CDR3 has 18 amino acids. Here the CDR3 reads CASSLTPPGQGFYNEQFF. In DNA form, the CDR3 reads TGTGCCAGCAGCCTTACCCCTCCGGGACAGGGTTTTTACAATGAGCAGTTCTTC.

About this clonotype: With a much larger clone just one base away, this may be a read error. This chain connects TRBV5-1 to TRBJ2-5, with D possibly being TRBD1 (5 bases). This CDR3 region has 14 residues. Trimming left V 5 bases short and J 0 bases short, with 11 bases between. CDR1 SGHRS and CDR2 YFSETQ come from the germline V gene. The CDR3 loop reads CASRDNDNQETQYF. The CDR3, as DNA: TGCGCCAGCAGGGACAATGATAACCAAGAGACCCAGTACTTC.

Many counts were recorded for this clonotype. The CDR3 DNA reads TGCGCCAGCAGCTTGGCGGCAGGGAGCACAGATACGCAGTATTTT. Its translation is CASSLAAGSTDTQYF. This chain uses TRBV5-1 with TRBJ2-3; possibly TRBD1 for D (5 bases). Trimming removed 0 bases at V and 0 bases at J, with 8 bases between. The CDR3 spans 15 residues. Per the germline V gene, CDR1 is SGHRS and CDR2 is YFSETQ. The complete variable domain, with remaining parts taken from reference TRBV5-1 and TRBJ2-3, reads KAGVTQTPRYLIKTRGQQVTLSCSPISGHRSVSWYQQTPGQGLQFLFEYFSETQRNKGNFPGRFSGRQFSNSRSEMNVSTLELGDSALYLCASSLAAGSTDTQYFGPGTRLTVL.

This clonotype was found a few times. The chain is built from TRBV5-1 and TRBJ2-7; TRBD1 aligns across 7 bases. Trimming removed 6 bases from V and 1 base from J; junction bases left unmatched: 7. Germline V gene lookup returns CDR1 SGHRS and CDR2 YFSETQ. This CDR3 is built from 14 residues. CDR3 residues: CASTVGDRSYEQYF. The CDR3 DNA reads as TGCGCCAGCACCGTGGGGGACAGATCCTACGAGCAGTACTTC.

This chain uses TRBV28 with TRBJ1-1; TRBD1 agrees at 8 bases. J was trimmed by 10 bases and V by 7 bases; bases with no gene match: 14. The V gene's germline CDR1 is MDHEN and CDR2 SYDVKM. This CDR3 is 14 amino acids long. DNA for the CDR3: TGTGCCAGCAACTTGGGGGACAGGTCCTTGGGAGCTTTCTTT. Translation gives CASNLGDRSLGAFF.

This clonotype has at least ten counts. The gene calls are TRBV12-3 or TRBV12-4 and TRBJ2-7, with D perhaps TRBD2 (6 bases). This CDR3 spans 14 amino acids. Trimming cost V 1 base and J 6 bases, with 13 bases left between them. The CDR3 DNA reads as TGTGCCAGCAGTTTAGAGGGCGGGGTCGGCGAGCAGTACTTC. This codes for CASSLEGGVGEQYF.

This clonotype has at least ten counts. This rearrangement joins TRBV20-1 to TRBJ1-6; no clear D. The CDR3 consists of 17 residues. V lost 0 bases, J lost 7 bases, and 19 bases lay in between. Germline CDR1 reads DFQATT; CDR2 reads SNEGSKA (reference sequence). The DNA for the CDR3 is TGCAGTGCTAGAGACAAGGGCAGAGTGAGGAAGAATTCACCCCTCCACTTT. Translated, it gives CSARDKGRVRKNSPLHF.

This chain uses TRBV12-3 or TRBV12-4 with TRBJ1-6; D remains ambiguous. Trimming took off 6 bases at V and 10 bases at J, with 16 bases between the two ends. The CDR3 totals 14 residues. As DNA, the CDR3 is TGTGCCAGCAGCCATGGGCTTTTGGGGTCACCCCTCCACTTT. It is translated as CASSHGLLGSPLHF.

The gene calls are TRBV15 and TRBJ2-3, with D maybe TRBD1 (5 bases). The CDR3 is made up of 14 amino acids. The V end lost 3 bases, the J end lost 5 bases, and 12 bases lay between the germline ends. Germline CDR1 LNHNV, CDR2 YYDKDF (reference sequence). DNA of the CDR3: TGTGCCACCAGCAGGCATGGGGCGAAAGATACGCAGTATTTT. Translation gives CATSRHGAKDTQYF.

There are a few counts of this clonotype. The rearrangement joins TRBV2 to TRBJ2-3; possible D gene TRBD2, 7 bases. The CDR3 covers 15 residues. The germline CDR1 and CDR2 sequences are SNHLY and FYNNEI. Trimming shortened V by 2 bases and J by 1 base, and 10 bases separated the two germline ends. CDR3 in amino acids: CASSERGRGTDTQYF. CDR3 in DNA: TGTGCCAGCAGTGAAAGGGGGAGGGGCACAGATACGCAGTATTTT.

This clonotype was detected only a few times. The chain combines TRBV20-1 with TRBJ1-5; 8 nucleotides match TRBD1. Germline V gene lookup returns CDR1 DFQATT and CDR2 SNEGSKA (reference sequence). This CDR3 is 15 amino acids long. V lost 4 bases and J lost 4; bases outside the gene matches: 9. DNA for the CDR3: TGCAGTGCTACCAAGCCAGGGGGCTGGAATCAGCCCCAGCATTTT. Translated: CSATKPGGWNQPQHF.

This clonotype was detected a few times. The chain employs TRBV6-1 and TRBJ1-5, with TRBD1 matching 9 bases. Unmatched junction bases numbered 10, after V lost 8 bases and J lost 5 bases. The CDR3 contains 15 residues. CDR1 is MNHNS and CDR2 is SASEGT in the germline V gene. CDR3 sequence reads: CASEKGQGEDQPQHF. The CDR3 nucleotides read TGTGCCAGCGAAAAGGGACAGGGCGAGGATCAGCCCCAGCATTTT.

The chain employs TRBV15 and TRBJ2-5; D not certain. V gave up 0 bases and J gave up 5 bases, with 13 bases separating them. The CDR3 loop spans 15 amino acids. Germline CDR1 and CDR2: LNHNV and YYDKDF (reference sequence). CDR3 nucleotide sequence: TGTGCCACCAGCAGAGAGGCCACGTCCGGGGAGACCCAGTACTTC. Residues: CATSREATSGETQYF.

In its sample, this clonotype was seen a few times. The chain links TRBV12-3 or TRBV12-4 to TRBJ1-5, with a weak D call TRBD1 (6 bases). V lost 5 bases, J lost 6 bases, and 17 bases lay in between. This CDR3 comprises 15 residues. The CDR3 region has the DNA TGTGCCAGCAGTCAAACAGGGTACCCCGGTCAGCCCCAGCATTTT. It codes for CASSQTGYPGQPQHF.

Details on this clonotype: Possible read error: a much larger clone is one base away. The rearrangement links TRBV5-1 to TRBJ2-3; possible D gene TRBD2, 6 bases. Trimming left V 1 base short and J 4 bases short, with 16 bases between. The CDR3 extends over 16 amino acids. The germline CDR1 and CDR2 sequences are SGHRS and YFSETQ. The CDR3 DNA reads as TGCGCCAGCAGCTTGCGGGGAGTAAGACTAGCAGATACGCAGTATTTT. Residues: CASSLRGVRLADTQYF.

The rearrangement joins TRBV7-9 to TRBJ2-1; 10 bases match TRBD2. Germline CDR1 and CDR2: SEHNR and FQNEAQ (reference sequence). CDR3 size: 14 residues. V shed 7 bases, J shed 6 bases, and the junction held 6 bases outside the gene matches. The CDR3 DNA sequence: TGTGCCAGCATATCTAGCGGGGGTCGCAATGAGCAGTTCTTC. Amino acid sequence: CASISSGGRNEQFF.

This clonotype was detected ten times or more. The CDR3 sequence is CSVEGQGRKNEQFF. The CDR3 DNA sequence: TGCAGCGTTGAAGGACAGGGGAGAAAAAATGAGCAGTTCTTC. The rearrangement joins TRBV29-1 to TRBJ2-1; 8 bases match TRBD1. The CDR3 has 14 amino acids. With 1 base clipped from V and 7 bases from J, the junction kept 6 bases outside the gene matches. CDR1 SQVTM and CDR2 ANQGSEA come from the germline V gene.

The V call is TRBV4-2, the J call TRBJ2-7; D ambiguous. The V end was cut by 0 bases, the J end by 0 bases, with 9 bases between. CDR1 is LGHNA and CDR2 is YNFKEQ in the germline V gene. The CDR3 runs to 15 residues. The CDR3 sequence is CASSQDRQASYEQYF. The DNA for the CDR3 is TGTGCCAGCAGCCAAGATCGTCAGGCCTCCTACGAGCAGTACTTC.